Listed below are T cell receptor beta chains from one sample, sequenced in a study of blood T cell repertoires in COVID-19. Produced via immunoSEQ multiplex PCR; TCRdb's table is partial and in-frame only. The data show 12,000 to 15,000 clones, approximately 90% seen once. Specimen: peripheral blood. These receptor sequences come from a human donor in a cohort sampled during active COVID-19. The CDR3 runs from the conserved cysteine through the conserved F or W. The D gene is left open where the match is weak. Clone sizes are given selectively: once, few, many, or a class where the clone is expanded.

cdr3_nt,cdr3_aa,j_call,clone_size,d_call,cdr3_length,v_call
TGTGCCAGCAGCTTAGGCCCCGCAGGCCCTAGCAATCAGCCCCAGCATTTT,CASSLGPAGPSNQPQHF,TRBJ1-5,-,-,17,TRBV7-9
TGCGCCAGCAGCCAAGATTTTGTGGGACCCGATAGCGGGAGTCAGGACGAGCAGTACTTC,CASSQDFVGPDSGSQDEQYF,TRBJ2-7,once,TRBD2,20,TRBV4-3
TGTGCCAGCAGCCCTTCGGAGTTTCCTAGCGGGCTCTCCTACGAGCAGTACTTC,CASSPSEFPSGLSYEQYF,TRBJ2-7,-,TRBD2,18,TRBV11-3
TGTGCCACCAGCAGAGGATTGGGGGGGTTAAACACCGGGGAGCTGTTTTTT,CATSRGLGGLNTGELFF,TRBJ2-2,-,TRBD2,17,TRBV15
TGTGCCACCAGCAGAGGGGGGCCCACCTACAATGAGCAGTTCTTC,CATSRGGPTYNEQFF,TRBJ2-1,-,-,15,TRBV15
TGTGCCAGCAGCTTGGCAGACAATGAGCAGTTCTTC,CASSLADNEQFF,TRBJ2-1,once,-,12,TRBV5-6
TGTGCCAGTAGTATTCAGGCTCGCTACAATGAGCAGTTCTTC,CASSIQARYNEQFF,TRBJ2-1,-,-,14,TRBV19
TGCGCCAGCAGCATACTGACAGGGAAAGGATCGAGCACTGAAGCTTTCTTT,CASSILTGKGSSTEAFF,TRBJ1-1,-,TRBD1,17,TRBV5-1
TGTGCCAGTAGTGGAGCTTCTGTCGCTGAGCAGTTCTTC,CASSGASVAEQFF,TRBJ2-1,-,-,13,TRBV19
TGTGCCTGGAGTATCGCTCGGAGAAGTTCACCCCTCCACTTT,CAWSIARRSSPLHF,TRBJ1-6,-,-,14,TRBV30
TGTGCCAGCAGCGCGACTAGGGGTGCAGATACGCAGTATTTT,CASSATRGADTQYF,TRBJ2-3,-,-,14,TRBV11-3
TGCGCCAGCAGTGATGGGCGGGATATAAGCGGGGATACGCAGTATTTT,CASSDGRDISGDTQYF,TRBJ2-3,once,-,16,TRBV10-2
TGTGCCAGCAGTGAAGCCGGGGGGGTGGGAAATGAGCAGTTCTTC,CASSEAGGVGNEQFF,TRBJ2-1,-,TRBD2,15,TRBV6-1
TGTGCCAGCAGCCCGCCTCTGAGCCGGGACCCGGGAGACGAGCAGTACTTC,CASSPPLSRDPGDEQYF,TRBJ2-7,-,-,17,TRBV28
TGTGCCAGCAGCTTAGGCCACCGGGACACTTACCCCTACGAGCAGTACTTC,CASSLGHRDTYPYEQYF,TRBJ2-7,-,-,17,TRBV7-9
TGTGCCAGCAGTTACAGAGGACAACTTCCTTACGAGCAGTACTTC,CASSYRGQLPYEQYF,TRBJ2-7,-,-,15,TRBV6-2/TRBV6-3